Following are 31 T cell receptor beta chains from one sample sequenced in a study of blood T cell repertoires in COVID-19. Libraries were prepared by immunoSEQ multiplex PCR; TCRdb keeps only in-frame clonotypes and omits some of them. The data contain around 280,000 clones, around nine tenths of them seen just once; the ten biggest clones take up roughly 6.2%. The sample taken for sequencing was PBMCs or T cells enriched from blood (not recorded which). These receptors were collected from a woman aged 40 to 49 who had recovered from COVID-19.

The J gene is TRBJ1-5, the V gene TRBV19, with 9 bases fitting TRBD1. The V gene end was trimmed by 5 bases and the J gene end by 2 bases; junction bases not matched to a gene: 7. This CDR3 has 16 amino acids. Germline V lookup: CDR1 LNHDA, CDR2 SQIVND (reference sequence). The CDR3 DNA reads TGTGCCAGTAGTCCCTGGACAGGGGACGGCAATCAGCCCCAGCATTTT. This codes for CASSPWTGDGNQPQHF.

J is TRBJ2-7 and V is TRBV6-5, with TRBD1 matching over 7 bases. CDR1 and CDR2 from the germline V gene are MNHEY and SVGAGI. The CDR3 consists of 15 residues. The J segment lost 1 base and the V segment lost 3 bases, leaving 6 bases of the junction unmatched. CDR3 DNA: TGTGCCAGCAGTTATGACAGGGCGGTATCCTACGAGCAGTACTTC. It translates to CASSYDRAVSYEQYF.

This clone was seen only once. The chain links TRBV2 to TRBJ1-1, with 9 nucleotides matching TRBD1. The ends lost 5 bases at V and 7 bases at J; junction bases unmatched: 8. The CDR3 covers 14 residues. Germline-derived CDR1 and CDR2 are SNHLY and FYNNEI. CDR3 sequence reads: CASSRDRALFEAFF. Here the CDR3 DNA reads TGTGCCAGCAGTCGGGACAGGGCGCTTTTTGAAGCTTTCTTT.

CDR3 residues: CASRLGGGTDTQYF. The DNA for the CDR3 is TGTGCCAGCAGGCTAGGGGGAGGGACAGATACGCAGTATTTT. The chain employs TRBV28 and TRBJ2-3; D might be TRBD2 (7 bases). V was clipped by 6 bases and J by 3 bases, with 13 bases between them. This CDR3 is built from 14 residues. Germline loops: CDR1 MDHEN, CDR2 SYDVKM.

J is TRBJ1-5 and V is TRBV28; 9 bases map to TRBD1. The CDR3 loop spans 16 amino acids. The ends lost 6 bases at V and 3 bases at J; junction bases unmatched: 9. Germline CDR1 reads MDHEN; CDR2 reads SYDVKM. The CDR3 DNA reads as TGTGCCAGCAGCCAAAGGGGGACAGGGAACAATCAGCCCCAGCATTTT. Protein sequence: CASSQRGTGNNQPQHF.

This chain links TRBV28 with TRBJ2-1; 10 bases fit TRBD2. The CDR3 sequence is 15 residues long. The V and J ends lost 6 bases and 0 bases, in that order; junction bases with no gene match: 2. CDR1 and CDR2 (germline): MDHEN, SYDVKM. The CDR3 sequence is CASSPSGSSYNEQFF. In DNA, the CDR3 is TGTGCCAGCAGCCCTAGCGGGAGCTCCTACAATGAGCAGTTCTTC.

Only one count was recorded for this clone. V usage is TRBV7-9 and J usage is TRBJ2-5; possible D gene TRBD2, 6 bases. The germline V and J ends were trimmed by 2 bases and 3 bases, with 19 bases remaining between them. CDR1 and CDR2 (germline): SEHNR, FQNEAQ (reference sequence). The CDR3 is 17 amino acids. The CDR3 DNA reads TGTGCCAGCAGCTTATCTACACGGGAGAGGAGGGAAGAGACCCAGTACTTC. As protein: CASSLSTRERREETQYF.

The chain links TRBV5-5 to TRBJ1-1; 9 bases are a match to TRBD1. The V gene end was trimmed by 2 bases and the J gene end by 4 bases; junction bases not matched to a gene: 12. The CDR3 spans 17 residues. Germline V gene sequence: CDR1 SGHKS, CDR2 YYEKEE (reference sequence). The CDR3 region is CASSLATGGSLVTEAFF. The CDR3 nucleotides are TGTGCCAGCAGCTTAGCAACAGGGGGCTCGCTAGTCACTGAAGCTTTCTTT. Based on the CDR3 plus reference TRBV5-5 and TRBJ1-1, the full variable domain is DAGVTQSPTHLIKTRGQQVTLRCSPISGHKSVSWYQQVLGQGPQFIFQYYEKEERGRGNFPDRFSARQFPNYSSELNVNALLLGDSALYLCASSLATGGSLVTEAFFGQGTRLTVV.

For the CDR3, the DNA is TGTGCCAGCAGCTTAGTCACGGAAGAGACCCAGTACTTC. Translated: CASSLVTEETQYF. The J gene is TRBJ2-5, the V gene TRBV7-2, with no clear D. The CDR3 loop spans 13 amino acids. Per germline, CDR1 SGHTA and CDR2 FQGNSA. V was trimmed by 1 base and J by 3 bases, leaving 6 bases between them.

V is TRBV10-3 and J is TRBJ2-7; 8 bases are a match to TRBD1. V shed 6 bases and J 2 bases; nucleotides not matched to a gene: 6. The CDR3 runs 14 residues. Germline V gene lookup returns CDR1 ENHRY and CDR2 SYGVKD. CDR3 region: CAIRGQDPPYEQYF. Written as DNA, the CDR3 is TGTGCCATCAGGGGACAGGATCCCCCCTACGAGCAGTACTTC.

The V gene is TRBV21-1, the J gene TRBJ2-3; TRBD1, the table's D call, lacks a check against the DNA. TRBV21-1 is an annotated pseudogene. The CDR3 totals 15 residues. The CDR3 coding sequence is TGTGCCAGCAGCAAAGGTCGGTCAGGGCCTGGGACGCAGTATTTT. Its protein is CASSKGRSGPGTQYF.

In its sample, this clone was seen a few times. This sequence joins TRBV3-1 (or the pseudogene TRBV3-2) and TRBJ2-7; TRBD2 matches at 10 bases. This CDR3 has 13 amino acids. Trimming took 4 bases from V and 3 from J; bases not matched to a gene: 0. CDR1 and CDR2 (germline): LGHDT, YNNKEL (reference sequence). CDR3 in DNA: TGTGCCAGCAGCCGGACTAGCGGCTACGAGCAGTACTTC. Residues: CASSRTSGYEQYF.

The chain carries TRBV6-6 and TRBJ2-5; 8 bases are a match to TRBD1. The germline CDR1 and CDR2 sequences are MNHNY and SVGAGI (reference sequence). The CDR3 is 15 amino acids. V shed 4 bases, J shed 2 bases, and the junction held 6 bases outside the gene matches. The CDR3 loop reads CASSFGQGRQETQYF. As DNA, the CDR3 is TGTGCCAGCAGTTTCGGACAGGGCCGGCAAGAGACCCAGTACTTC.

The V call is TRBV7-2, the J call TRBJ2-1, with 11 bases lining up with TRBD2. The germline CDR1 and CDR2 sequences are SGHTA and FQGNSA. CDR3 size: 14 residues. The V and J ends lost 8 bases and 4 bases, in that order; junction bases with no gene match: 4. The DNA of the CDR3 is TGTGCCAGCGAACTAGCGGGAGCTTACAATGAGCAGTTCTTC. Translation gives CASELAGAYNEQFF.

This chain uses TRBV9 with TRBJ1-2; the D is unclear. CDR3 length: 15 amino acids. Germline V lookup: CDR1 SGDLS, CDR2 YYNGEE. Trimming took 0 bases from V and 7 from J, leaving 16 bases between them. The CDR3 DNA follows: TGTGCCAGCAGCGTAGATTGGGCCACCGTCGCTGGCTACACCTTC. Translation gives CASSVDWATVAGYTF.

V and J are TRBV27 and TRBJ2-4; D is perhaps TRBD1 (6 bases). The V end lost 5 bases, the J end lost 1 base, and 21 bases lay between the germline ends. Germline CDR1 is MNHEY and CDR2 is SMNVEV (reference sequence). CDR3 size: 18 residues. CDR3 residues: CASSSTGFTLGAKNIQYF. The CDR3 DNA reads as TGTGCCAGCAGTAGTACAGGGTTTACGCTTGGGGCCAAAAACATTCAGTACTTC.

This rearrangement joins TRBV28 to TRBJ1-5; maybe TRBD1 (6 bases). There are 16 residues in the CDR3. Trimming took off 5 bases at V and 0 bases at J, with 14 bases between the two ends. Germline CDR1 and CDR2: MDHEN and SYDVKM. The CDR3 is CASSGGDRSSNQPQHF. In DNA form, the CDR3 reads TGTGCCAGCAGTGGGGGTGACAGGAGTAGCAATCAGCCCCAGCATTTT.

CDR3 amino acids: CATSRDRGSGPTNEQFF. As DNA, the CDR3 is TGTGCCACCAGCAGAGATAGGGGGTCAGGGCCTACGAATGAGCAGTTCTTC. The V call is TRBV15, the J call TRBJ2-1, with a weak D call TRBD1 (6 bases). The CDR3 loop spans 17 amino acids. The V gene lost 0 bases and the J gene lost 7 bases, with 19 bases spanning the gap. Germline V lookup: CDR1 LNHNV, CDR2 YYDKDF (reference sequence).

The rearrangement links TRBV2 to TRBJ2-7; possible D gene TRBD1, 5 bases. This CDR3 is 14 amino acids long. Germline V lookup: CDR1 SNHLY, CDR2 FYNNEI. Trimming removed 6 bases from V and 2 bases from J, with 14 bases in between. CDR3 DNA: TGTGCCAGCAGCCTTCAGGGCGCAACCTACGAGCAGTACTTC. Amino acids: CASSLQGATYEQYF.

The chain recombines TRBV29-1 with TRBJ2-5; 14 positions agree with TRBD2. V was pared by 4 bases and J by 5 bases, with 3 bases of the junction left unmatched. The CDR3 sequence is 14 residues long. Germline V gives CDR1 SQVTM, CDR2 ANQGSEA. CDR3 region: CSVGLAGGSETQYF. CDR3 sequence (DNA): TGCAGCGTTGGACTAGCGGGAGGGTCTGAGACCCAGTACTTC.

This chain's CDR3 is CSSRDRGVTEAFF. Written as DNA, the CDR3 is TGCAGTTCCCGGGACAGGGGGGTCACTGAAGCTTTCTTT. The chain has TRBV29-1 and TRBJ1-1; TRBD1 matches at 11 bases. Germline V gene sequence: CDR1 SQVTM, CDR2 ANQGSEA. The CDR3 extends over 13 amino acids.

The sample holds one count of this clone. CDR3 amino acids: CASRTSGSPDTQYF. The CDR3 DNA reads TGTGCCAGCAGGACTAGCGGGAGCCCCGATACGCAGTATTTT. This rearrangement joins TRBV2 to TRBJ2-3; 12 nucleotides match TRBD2. Germline trimming cut 6 bases from V and 6 bases from J; bases unmatched to any gene: 4. Germline assignment: CDR1 SNHLY and CDR2 FYNNEI. The CDR3 is 14 amino acids. Full variable domain (missing parts from reference TRBV2 and TRBJ2-3): EPEVTQTPSHQVTQMGQEVILRCVPISNHLYFYWYRQILGQKVEFLVSFYNNEISEKSEIFDDQFSVERPDGSNFTLKIRSTKLEDSAMYFCASRTSGSPDTQYFGPGTRLTVL.

This clone occurred a few times. CDR3 amino acids: CASSQGVPGTVNSPLHF. The CDR3 DNA follows: TGTGCCAGCAGCCAAGGTGTACCCGGGACAGTCAATTCACCCCTCCACTTT. J is TRBJ1-6 and V is TRBV3-1 (or the pseudogene TRBV3-2); 7 bases are shared with TRBD1. The CDR3 runs 17 residues. Germline CDR1 LGHDT, CDR2 YNNKEL (reference sequence). The junction had 10 bases not matched to a gene; V was cut back by 1 base and J by 7 bases.

This chain links TRBV7-3 with TRBJ2-7; no reliable D call. V was trimmed by 2 bases and J by 5 bases, leaving 10 bases between them. Germline V gene lookup returns CDR1 SGHTA and CDR2 FQGTGA. There are 13 residues in the CDR3. The CDR3 spells CASSLVGGNEQYF. In DNA form, the CDR3 reads TGTGCCAGCAGCTTAGTCGGCGGAAACGAGCAGTACTTC.

This clone was recorded once. The chain has TRBV5-1 and TRBJ1-2, with D unclear. The V gene lost 0 bases and the J gene lost 3 bases, with 6 bases spanning the gap. This CDR3 spans 13 amino acids. CDR1 is SGHRS and CDR2 is YFSETQ in the germline V gene. CDR3 DNA: TGCGCCAGCAGCTTGGTAGCGGACTATGGCTACACCTTC. This encodes CASSLVADYGYTF.

The V gene is TRBV11-2, the J gene TRBJ2-5; D possibly corresponds to TRBD2 (7 bases). This CDR3 comprises 13 residues. V gave up 3 bases and J gave up 5 bases, with 10 bases separating them. From germline, CDR1 is SGHAT and CDR2 FQNNGV. CDR3 in DNA: TGTGCCAGCAGCTTTGCGGGGGCGGAGACCCAGTACTTC. It yields the protein CASSFAGAETQYF.

The rearrangement joins TRBV7-2 to TRBJ2-5; weak D call: TRBD2 (5 bases). The V end lost 4 bases, the J end lost 0 bases, and 9 bases lay between the germline ends. The CDR3 contains 14 residues. Germline CDR1 is SGHTA and CDR2 is FQGNSA. CDR3 amino acids: CASSSQRNQETQYF. CDR3 sequence (DNA): TGTGCCAGCAGCTCTCAGCGGAACCAAGAGACCCAGTACTTC.

This sequence joins TRBV29-1 and TRBJ2-1; perhaps TRBD1 as D (5 bases). V lost 3 bases and J 5 bases, leaving 11 bases between the germline ends. This CDR3 comprises 13 residues. From germline, CDR1 is SQVTM and CDR2 ANQGSEA. The CDR3 here is CSVDPGSHNEQFF. The CDR3 DNA reads as TGCAGCGTTGATCCAGGGTCCCACAATGAGCAGTTCTTC.

This clone appeared a single time. The CDR3 reads CASSLAGPFYNEQFF. CDR3 in DNA: TGTGCCAGCAGTTTAGCGGGACCCTTCTACAATGAGCAGTTCTTC. The chain links TRBV28 to TRBJ2-1; possibly TRBD2 for D (6 bases). Germline V gene data show CDR1 as MDHEN and CDR2 as SYDVKM. CDR3 length: 15 residues. Trimming took off 2 bases at V and 3 bases at J, with 11 bases between the two ends.

The rearrangement uses TRBV6-4 and TRBJ2-7, with 9 bases matching TRBD2. Germline trimming cut 6 bases from V and 0 bases from J; bases unmatched to any gene: 3. This CDR3 comprises 14 residues. Germline V gives CDR1 MRHNA, CDR2 SNTAGT. The CDR3 coding sequence is TGTGCCAGCAGCCTACTAGCGGGCTCCTACGAGCAGTACTTC. Translated: CASSLLAGSYEQYF.

This clone appeared a few times. This rearrangement joins TRBV11-2 to TRBJ2-7; 9 bases line up with TRBD2. J lost 5 bases, V lost 0 bases, and 5 bases had no gene match. Germline lookup yields CDR1 SGHAT and CDR2 FQNNGV. The CDR3 runs to 15 residues. The CDR3 DNA reads TGTGCCAGCAGCTTAGAGGGACTAGCATTCCACGAGCAGTACTTC. Residues: CASSLEGLAFHEQYF.